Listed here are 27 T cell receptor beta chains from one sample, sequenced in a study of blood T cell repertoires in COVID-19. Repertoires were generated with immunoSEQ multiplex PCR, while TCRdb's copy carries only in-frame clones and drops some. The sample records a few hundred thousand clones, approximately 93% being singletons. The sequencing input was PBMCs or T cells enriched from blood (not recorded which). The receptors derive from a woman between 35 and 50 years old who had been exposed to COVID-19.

CDR3: CASSRRQGREIYEQYF. The CDR3 region has the DNA TGTGCCAGTAGTAGGAGACAGGGGCGCGAGATATACGAGCAGTACTTC. V is TRBV19 and J is TRBJ2-7; 8 nucleotides match TRBD1. The CDR3 runs to 16 residues. The germline V gene has CDR1 LNHDA and CDR2 SQIVND (reference sequence). Germline trimming cut 4 bases from V and 4 bases from J; bases unmatched to any gene: 12.

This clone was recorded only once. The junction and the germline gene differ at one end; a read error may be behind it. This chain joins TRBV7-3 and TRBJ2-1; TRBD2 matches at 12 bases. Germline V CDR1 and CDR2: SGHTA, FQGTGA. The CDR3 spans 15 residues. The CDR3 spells CASSSSGGAYDEQFF. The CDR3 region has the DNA TGTGCCAGCAGCTCTAGCGGGGGGGCCTACGATGAGCAGTTCTTC.

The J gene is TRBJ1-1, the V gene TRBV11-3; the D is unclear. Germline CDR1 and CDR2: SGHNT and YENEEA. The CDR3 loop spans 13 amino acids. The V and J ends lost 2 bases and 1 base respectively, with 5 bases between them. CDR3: CASSLRWNTEAFF. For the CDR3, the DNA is TGTGCCAGCAGCTTACGGTGGAACACTGAAGCTTTCTTT. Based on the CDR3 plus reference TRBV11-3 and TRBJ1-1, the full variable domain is EAGVVQSPRYKIIEKKQPVAFWCNPISGHNTLYWYLQNLGQGPELLIRYENEEAVDDSQLPKDRFSAERLKGVDSTLKIQPAELGDSAVYLCASSLRWNTEAFFGQGTRLTVV.

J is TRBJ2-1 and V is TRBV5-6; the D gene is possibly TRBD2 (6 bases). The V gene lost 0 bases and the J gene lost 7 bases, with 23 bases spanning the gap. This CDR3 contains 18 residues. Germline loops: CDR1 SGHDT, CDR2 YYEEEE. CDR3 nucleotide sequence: TGTGCCAGCAGCTTGGCCGCGAGTATAGCGGAGGCGTCGAATGAGCAGTTCTTC. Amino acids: CASSLAASIAEASNEQFF.

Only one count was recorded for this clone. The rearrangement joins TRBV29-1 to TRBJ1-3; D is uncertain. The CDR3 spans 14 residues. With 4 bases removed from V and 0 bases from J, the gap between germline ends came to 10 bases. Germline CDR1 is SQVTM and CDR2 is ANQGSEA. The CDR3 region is CSVVLGSSGNTIYF. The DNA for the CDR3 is TGCAGCGTTGTGTTAGGGAGCTCTGGAAACACCATATATTTT.

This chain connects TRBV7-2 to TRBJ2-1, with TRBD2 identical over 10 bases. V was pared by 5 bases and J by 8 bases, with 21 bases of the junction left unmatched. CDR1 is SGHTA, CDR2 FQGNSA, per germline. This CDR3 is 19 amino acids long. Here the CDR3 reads CASSRKAARTSGFNHEQFF. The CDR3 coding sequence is TGTGCCAGCAGCCGGAAGGCTGCCCGGACTAGCGGATTCAATCATGAGCAGTTCTTC.

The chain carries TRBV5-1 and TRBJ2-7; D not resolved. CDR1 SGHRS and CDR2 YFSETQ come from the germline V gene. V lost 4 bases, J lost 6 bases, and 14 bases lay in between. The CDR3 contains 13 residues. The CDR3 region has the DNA TGCGCCAGCAGCGCGACATCAGCCTTCGAGCAGTACTTC. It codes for CASSATSAFEQYF.

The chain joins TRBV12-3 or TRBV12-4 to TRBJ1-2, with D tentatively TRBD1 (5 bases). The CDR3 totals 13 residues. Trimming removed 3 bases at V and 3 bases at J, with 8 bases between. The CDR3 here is CASSLLRDYGYTF. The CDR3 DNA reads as TGTGCCAGCAGTTTGCTCAGGGACTATGGCTACACCTTC.

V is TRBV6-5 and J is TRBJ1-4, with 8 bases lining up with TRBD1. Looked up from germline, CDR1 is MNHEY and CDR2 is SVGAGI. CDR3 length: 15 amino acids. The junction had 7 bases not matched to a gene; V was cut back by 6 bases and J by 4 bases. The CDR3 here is CASSYRQGFNEKLFF. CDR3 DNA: TGTGCCAGCAGCTATAGACAGGGGTTTAATGAAAAACTGTTTTTT.

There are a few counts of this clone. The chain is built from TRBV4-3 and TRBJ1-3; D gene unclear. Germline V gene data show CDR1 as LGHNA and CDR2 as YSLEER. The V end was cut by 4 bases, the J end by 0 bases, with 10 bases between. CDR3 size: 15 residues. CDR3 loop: CASSRPVLSGNTIYF. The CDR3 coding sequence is TGCGCCAGCAGCCGTCCGGTCCTCTCTGGAAACACCATATATTTT.

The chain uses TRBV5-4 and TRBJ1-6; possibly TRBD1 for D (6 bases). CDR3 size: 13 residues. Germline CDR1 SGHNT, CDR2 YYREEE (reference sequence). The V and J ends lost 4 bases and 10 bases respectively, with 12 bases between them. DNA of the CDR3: TGTGCCAGCAGCCTGGGGACACCCTCACCCCTCCACTTT. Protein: CASSLGTPSPLHF.

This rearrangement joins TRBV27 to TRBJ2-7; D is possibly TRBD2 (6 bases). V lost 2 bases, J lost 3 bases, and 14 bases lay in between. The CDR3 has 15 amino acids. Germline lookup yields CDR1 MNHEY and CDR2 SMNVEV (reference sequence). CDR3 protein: CASSLSSAGIYEQYF. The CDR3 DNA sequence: TGTGCCAGCAGTTTAAGTTCGGCGGGAATCTACGAGCAGTACTTC.

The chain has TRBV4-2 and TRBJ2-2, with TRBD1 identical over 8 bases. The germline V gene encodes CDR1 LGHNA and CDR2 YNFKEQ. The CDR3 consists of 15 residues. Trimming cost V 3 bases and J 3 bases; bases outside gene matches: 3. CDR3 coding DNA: TGTGCCAGCAGCCAGGAGACAGGGGACACCGGGGAGCTGTTTTTT. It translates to CASSQETGDTGELFF.

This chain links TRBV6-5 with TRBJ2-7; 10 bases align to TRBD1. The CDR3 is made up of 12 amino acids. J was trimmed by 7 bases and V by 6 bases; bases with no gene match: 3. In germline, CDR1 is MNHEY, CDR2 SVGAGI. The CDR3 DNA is TGTGCCAGCAGCGACAGGGGGCGGGAGCAGTACTTC. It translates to CASSDRGREQYF.

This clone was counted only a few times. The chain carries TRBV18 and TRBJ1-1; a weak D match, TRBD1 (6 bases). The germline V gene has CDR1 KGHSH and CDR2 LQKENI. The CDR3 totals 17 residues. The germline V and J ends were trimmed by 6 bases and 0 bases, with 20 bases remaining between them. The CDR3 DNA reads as TGTGCCAGCTCCCAGGGGCAGGGCCGGCTTATGAACACTGAAGCTTTCTTT. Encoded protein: CASSQGQGRLMNTEAFF.

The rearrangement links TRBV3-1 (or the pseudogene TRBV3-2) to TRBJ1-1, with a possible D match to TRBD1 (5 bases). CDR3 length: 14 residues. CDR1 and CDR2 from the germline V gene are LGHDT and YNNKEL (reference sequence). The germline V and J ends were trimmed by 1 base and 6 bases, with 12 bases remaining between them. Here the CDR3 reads CASSQVQEQAEAFF. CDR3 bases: TGTGCCAGCAGCCAAGTACAGGAACAAGCTGAAGCTTTCTTT.

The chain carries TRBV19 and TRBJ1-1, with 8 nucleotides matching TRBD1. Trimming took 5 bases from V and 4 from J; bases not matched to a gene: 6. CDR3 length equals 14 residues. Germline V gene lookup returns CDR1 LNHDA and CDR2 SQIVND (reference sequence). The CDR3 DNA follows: TGTGCCAGTAGTCCACAGGGGGTCGGCACTGAAGCTTTCTTT. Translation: CASSPQGVGTEAFF. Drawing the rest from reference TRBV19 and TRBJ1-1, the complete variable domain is DGGITQSPKYLFRKEGQNVTLSCEQNLNHDAMYWYRQDPGQGLRLIYYSQIVNDFQKGDIAEGYSVSREKKESFPLTVTSAQKNPTAFYLCASSPQGVGTEAFFGQGTRLTVV.

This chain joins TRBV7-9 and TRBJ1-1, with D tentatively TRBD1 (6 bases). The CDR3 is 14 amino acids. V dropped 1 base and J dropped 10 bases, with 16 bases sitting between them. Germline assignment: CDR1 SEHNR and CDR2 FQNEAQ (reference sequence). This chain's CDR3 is CASSLEGGGGVAFF. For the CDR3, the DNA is TGTGCCAGCAGCTTAGAAGGAGGGGGAGGGGTAGCTTTCTTT.

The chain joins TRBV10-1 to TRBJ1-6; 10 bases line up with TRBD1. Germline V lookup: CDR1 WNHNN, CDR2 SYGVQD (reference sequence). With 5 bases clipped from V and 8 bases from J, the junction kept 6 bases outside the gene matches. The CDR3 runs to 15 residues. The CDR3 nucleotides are TGCGCCAGCAGTCCCGGACAGGGGGGATATTCACCCCTCCACTTT. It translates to CASSPGQGGYSPLHF.

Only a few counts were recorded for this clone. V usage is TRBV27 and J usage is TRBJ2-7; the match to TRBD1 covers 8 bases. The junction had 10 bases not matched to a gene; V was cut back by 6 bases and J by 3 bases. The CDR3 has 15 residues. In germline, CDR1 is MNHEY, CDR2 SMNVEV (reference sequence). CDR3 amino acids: CASSPGGAGSYEQYF. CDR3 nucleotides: TGTGCCAGCAGCCCAGGGGGCGCAGGTAGCTACGAGCAGTACTTC.

CDR3 DNA: TGTGCCAGTAGTATAGGTGGGACAGACTATGGCTACACCTTC. Its translation is CASSIGGTDYGYTF. The J gene is TRBJ1-2, the V gene TRBV19; TRBD1 aligns across 7 bases. The V gene end was trimmed by 1 base and the J gene end by 3 bases; junction bases not matched to a gene: 2. Germline V gene lookup returns CDR1 LNHDA and CDR2 SQIVND (reference sequence). CDR3 length: 14 amino acids. Full variable domain (missing parts from reference TRBV19 and TRBJ1-2): DGGITQSPKYLFRKEGQNVTLSCEQNLNHDAMYWYRQDPGQGLRLIYYSQIVNDFQKGDIAEGYSVSREKKESFPLTVTSAQKNPTAFYLCASSIGGTDYGYTFGSGTRLTVV.

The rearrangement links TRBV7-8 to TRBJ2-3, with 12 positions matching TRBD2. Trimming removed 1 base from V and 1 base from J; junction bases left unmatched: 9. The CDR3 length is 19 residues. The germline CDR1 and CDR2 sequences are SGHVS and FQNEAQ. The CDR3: CASSLGNGLAGKRTDTQYF. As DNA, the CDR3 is TGTGCCAGCAGCTTAGGCAACGGACTAGCGGGGAAACGCACAGATACGCAGTATTTT.

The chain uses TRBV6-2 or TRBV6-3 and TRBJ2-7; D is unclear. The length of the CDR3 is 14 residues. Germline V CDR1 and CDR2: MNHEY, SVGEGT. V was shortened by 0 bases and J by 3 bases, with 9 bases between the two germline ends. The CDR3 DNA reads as TGTGCCAGCAGTTACTCCCGGGTGGGCTACGAGCAGTACTTC. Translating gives CASSYSRVGYEQYF.

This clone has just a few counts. CDR3 nucleotides: TGCGCCAGCAGCTTAACGTCGTCTACAGGGTCCGATACGCAGTATTTT. Translation: CASSLTSSTGSDTQYF. The chain links TRBV5-1 to TRBJ2-3, with D perhaps matching TRBD1 (6 bases). In germline, CDR1 is SGHRS, CDR2 YFSETQ. The CDR3 spans 16 residues. Trimming removed 2 bases at V and 6 bases at J, with 19 bases between. Supplemented by reference TRBV5-1 and TRBJ2-3, the full variable domain reads KAGVTQTPRYLIKTRGQQVTLSCSPISGHRSVSWYQQTPGQGLQFLFEYFSETQRNKGNFPGRFSGRQFSNSRSEMNVSTLELGDSALYLCASSLTSSTGSDTQYFGPGTRLTVL.

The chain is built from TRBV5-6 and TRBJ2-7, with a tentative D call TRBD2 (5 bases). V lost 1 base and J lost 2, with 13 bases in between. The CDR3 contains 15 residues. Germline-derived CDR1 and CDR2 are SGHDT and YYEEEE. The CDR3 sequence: CASSLRRAVTYEQYF. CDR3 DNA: TGTGCCAGCAGCTTGAGGCGGGCGGTTACCTACGAGCAGTACTTC. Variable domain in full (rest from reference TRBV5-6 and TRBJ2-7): DAGVTQSPTHLIKTRGQQVTLRCSPKSGHDTVSWYQQALGQGPQFIFQYYEEEERQRGNFPDRFSGHQFPNYSSELNVNALLLGDSALYLCASSLRRAVTYEQYFGPGTRLTVT.

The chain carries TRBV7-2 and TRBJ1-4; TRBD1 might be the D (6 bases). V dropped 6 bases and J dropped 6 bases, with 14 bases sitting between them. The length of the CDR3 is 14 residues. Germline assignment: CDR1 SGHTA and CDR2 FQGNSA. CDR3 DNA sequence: TGTGCCAGCAGTTACAGGGTGTTTGATGAAAAACTGTTTTTT. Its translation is CASSYRVFDEKLFF. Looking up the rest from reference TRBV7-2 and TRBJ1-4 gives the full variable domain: GAGVSQSPSNKVTEKGKDVELRCDPISGHTALYWYRQSLGQGLEFLIYFQGNSAPDKSGLPSDRFSAERTGGSVSTLTIQRTQQEDSAVYLCASSYRVFDEKLFFGSGTQLSVL.

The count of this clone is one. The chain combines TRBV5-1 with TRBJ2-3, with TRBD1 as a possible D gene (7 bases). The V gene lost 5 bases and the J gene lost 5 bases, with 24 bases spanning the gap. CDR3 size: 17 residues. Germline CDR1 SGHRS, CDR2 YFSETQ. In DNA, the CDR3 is TGCGCCAGCAGGCAGGGGGGACCGGGACAGCCAGGAGATACGCAGTATTTT. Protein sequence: CASRQGGPGQPGDTQYF. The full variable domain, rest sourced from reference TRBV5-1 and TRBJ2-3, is KAGVTQTPRYLIKTRGQQVTLSCSPISGHRSVSWYQQTPGQGLQFLFEYFSETQRNKGNFPGRFSGRQFSNSRSEMNVSTLELGDSALYLCASRQGGPGQPGDTQYFGPGTRLTVL.